The subject of this entry is one TCR beta chain. Antigen unknown. The data were obtained in a study of T cell responses to AZD1222 COVID-19 vaccine. Study-wide background: Pooled in the analysis were second doses at about 4 or about 12 weeks. Study-wide findings and caveats: Spike-specific TCR breadth and depth rose after two AZD1222 doses. Spike regions recognized by vaccine-associated CD4 TCRs spanned the protein, led by 160-218 and 743-854.

Produced via immunoSEQ multiplex PCR; TCRdb's table is partial and in-frame only. The table has over 95,000 clones, about 83% seen once. CDR1 is MNHEY and CDR2 is SVGEGT in the germline V gene. The CDR3 is 13 amino acids. V lost 4 bases, J lost 0 bases, and 6 bases lay in between. The sample was peripheral blood, taken on day 0 of AZD1222 vaccination. The chain joins TRBV6-2 or TRBV6-3 to TRBJ1-1; D gene unclear. The sequence was collected from an adult in good health. The CDR3 DNA follows: TGTGCCAGCAGTTTCCGTTTGAACACTGAAGCTTTCTTT. It is translated as CASSFRLNTEAFF.